Each of the 15 T cell receptor beta chains below was sequenced from the same sample in a study of early T cells in non-severe SARS-CoV-2 infection. TCRdb re-analysed the 5' RACE reads in MiXCR, keeping a single row per CDR3 protein. The sample lists roughly 70,000 distinct CDR3 sequences, less than 15% occurring once. Source material: whole blood. The source of these receptors is an adult who was a healthcare worker with PCR-confirmed SARS-CoV-2 infection or an uninfected control (not recorded which).

The rearrangement uses TRBV7-9 and TRBJ2-1; possibly TRBD1 for D (5 bases). The CDR3 has 14 residues. The germline gives CDR1 SEHNR, CDR2 FQNEAQ (reference sequence). With 0 bases removed from V and 6 bases from J, the gap between germline ends came to 9 bases. The CDR3 is CASSLAKGINEQFF. CDR3 nucleotide sequence: TGTGCCAGCAGCTTAGCGAAGGGGATCAATGAGCAGTTCTTC. Full variable domain (missing parts from reference TRBV7-9 and TRBJ2-1): DTGVSQNPRHKITKRGQNVTFRCDPISEHNRLYWYRQTLGQGPEFLTYFQNEAQLEKSRLLSDRFSAERPKGSFSTLEIQRTEQGDSAMYLCASSLAKGINEQFFGPGTRLTVL.

V gene TRBV18 combines with J gene TRBJ2-4; D is undetermined. The CDR3 totals 14 residues. V lost 1 base and J 5 bases, leaving 9 bases between the germline ends. Germline CDR1 is KGHSH and CDR2 is LQKENI. Here the CDR3 DNA reads TGTGCCAGCTCACCACAGGCCCTCCAAAACATTCAGTACTTC. It translates to CASSPQALQNIQYF.

This clonotype was detected many times. The chain recombines TRBV10-1 with TRBJ2-5; tentatively, D is TRBD1 or TRBD2 (5 bases each). V was shortened by 3 bases and J by 5 bases, with 10 bases between the two germline ends. The CDR3 totals 13 residues. Germline CDR1 reads WNHNN; CDR2 reads SYGVQD (reference sequence). Here the CDR3 DNA reads TGCGCCAGCAGTGATGGGGGAAAGGAGACCCAGTACTTC. This gives the protein CASSDGGKETQYF.

This clonotype was picked up a small number of times. The V gene is TRBV7-2, the J gene TRBJ2-3; D is unclear. The CDR3 spans 14 residues. CDR1 SGHTA and CDR2 FQGNSA come from the germline V gene. V was shortened by 7 bases and J by 0 bases, with 11 bases between the two germline ends. As DNA, the CDR3 is TGTGCCAGCAACCAAGACCTAAGCACAGATACGCAGTATTTT. Translating it yields CASNQDLSTDTQYF.

This clonotype was picked up a small number of times. V usage is TRBV29-1 and J usage is TRBJ1-1; no clear D gene. Germline assignment: CDR1 SQVTM and CDR2 ANQGSEA. V lost 7 bases and J lost 10, with 13 bases in between. The CDR3 is 10 amino acids. The CDR3 sequence is CSAVTQRAFF. The CDR3 DNA reads TGCAGCGCAGTGACTCAGCGAGCTTTCTTT.

The rearrangement joins TRBV18 to TRBJ1-5, with D possibly being TRBD1 (6 bases). Looked up from germline, CDR1 is KGHSH and CDR2 is LQKENI. V was cut by 8 bases and J by 2 bases, with 19 bases left in between. The CDR3 loop spans 16 amino acids. The CDR3 region is CASRPSGAIGNQPQHF. CDR3 coding DNA: TGTGCCAGCCGACCGTCAGGGGCTATTGGCAATCAGCCCCAGCATTTT.

This clonotype has a handful of counts. This chain links TRBV4-1 with TRBJ1-2; D is unclear. The CDR3 consists of 13 residues. The germline V and J ends were trimmed by 0 bases and 4 bases, with 6 bases remaining between them. The V gene's germline CDR1 is MGHRA and CDR2 YSYEKL. CDR3 region: CASSQEQTYGYTF. In nucleotides, the CDR3 is TGCGCCAGCAGCCAAGAGCAGACCTATGGCTACACCTTC.

This clonotype appeared a few times. The chain has TRBV18 and TRBJ2-1; TRBD2 might be the D (5 bases). CDR3 length: 15 residues. The V end was cut by 1 base, the J end by 8 bases, with 15 bases between. The V gene's germline CDR1 is KGHSH and CDR2 LQKENI. CDR3 coding DNA: TGTGCCAGCTCACCACGTACGAGGGTCTCCGATGAGCAGTTCTTC. It encodes CASSPRTRVSDEQFF.

This clonotype was counted many times. The V call is TRBV7-6, the J call TRBJ2-1; TRBD2 matches 10 bases. Germline V gene sequence: CDR1 SGHVS, CDR2 FNYEAQ. The CDR3 runs 20 residues. V gave up 4 bases and J gave up 6 bases; unmatched junction bases: 21. The CDR3 nucleotides read TGTGCCAGCAGCTCGAGGCCGGGACGGGTGACTAGCGGGTCCCTCAATGAGCAGTTCTTC. Translated: CASSSRPGRVTSGSLNEQFF.

This clonotype showed up just a few times. The V gene is TRBV7-9, the J gene TRBJ1-2, with TRBD1 identical over 11 bases. The CDR3 runs to 15 residues. V was pared by 6 bases and J by 2 bases, with 5 bases of the junction left unmatched. The germline V gene encodes CDR1 SEHNR and CDR2 FQNEAQ (reference sequence). The CDR3 nucleotides read TGTGCCAGCAGACCGGGACAGGGGGTCAACTATGGCTACACCTTC. It translates to CASRPGQGVNYGYTF.

The chain carries TRBV20-1 and TRBJ2-7, with D possibly TRBD2 on 6 matching bases. The CDR3 sequence is 13 residues long. CDR1 is DFQATT and CDR2 is SNEGSKA in the germline V gene (reference sequence). V was shortened by 6 bases and J by 7 bases, with 19 bases between the two germline ends. The CDR3 here is CSASDYGPREQYF. CDR3 coding DNA: TGCAGTGCCTCGGACTACGGGCCTCGGGAGCAGTACTTC.

This clonotype was detected a few times. J is TRBJ2-7 and V is TRBV20-1; no definite D call. The CDR3 runs 12 residues. Trimming removed 8 bases from V and 0 bases from J, with 11 bases in between. From germline, CDR1 is DFQATT and CDR2 SNEGSKA (reference sequence). The CDR3 sequence: CSWTGSSYEQYF. The CDR3, as DNA: TGCAGTTGGACGGGTAGCTCCTACGAGCAGTACTTC.

This sequence joins TRBV7-9 and TRBJ1-5; D is possibly TRBD1 (6 bases). Looked up from germline, CDR1 is SEHNR and CDR2 is FQNEAQ (reference sequence). CDR3 length: 15 residues. The germline V and J ends were trimmed by 1 base and 8 bases, with 15 bases remaining between them. The CDR3 DNA reads TGTGCCAGCAGCTTAGTGGGGGCTCTGGGTGAGCCCCAGCATTTT. It translates to CASSLVGALGEPQHF.

This rearrangement joins TRBV28 to TRBJ2-7; no clear D. Germline V gene lookup returns CDR1 MDHEN and CDR2 SYDVKM. The CDR3 spans 15 residues. Trimming removed 5 bases from V and 0 bases from J, with 14 bases in between. For the CDR3, the DNA is TGTGCCAGCAGTCCTTTTCAACAGACCTCCTACGAGCAGTACTTC. Its protein is CASSPFQQTSYEQYF.

This clonotype was picked up many times. The chain joins TRBV6-6 to TRBJ1-1; no definite D call. Trimming took off 5 bases at V and 1 base at J, with 8 bases between the two ends. The CDR3 spans 13 residues. The germline CDR1 and CDR2 sequences are MNHNY and SVGAGI (reference sequence). The CDR3 DNA reads as TGTGCCAGCAGTACTGGACCGAACACTGAAGCTTTCTTT. Its translation: CASSTGPNTEAFF.